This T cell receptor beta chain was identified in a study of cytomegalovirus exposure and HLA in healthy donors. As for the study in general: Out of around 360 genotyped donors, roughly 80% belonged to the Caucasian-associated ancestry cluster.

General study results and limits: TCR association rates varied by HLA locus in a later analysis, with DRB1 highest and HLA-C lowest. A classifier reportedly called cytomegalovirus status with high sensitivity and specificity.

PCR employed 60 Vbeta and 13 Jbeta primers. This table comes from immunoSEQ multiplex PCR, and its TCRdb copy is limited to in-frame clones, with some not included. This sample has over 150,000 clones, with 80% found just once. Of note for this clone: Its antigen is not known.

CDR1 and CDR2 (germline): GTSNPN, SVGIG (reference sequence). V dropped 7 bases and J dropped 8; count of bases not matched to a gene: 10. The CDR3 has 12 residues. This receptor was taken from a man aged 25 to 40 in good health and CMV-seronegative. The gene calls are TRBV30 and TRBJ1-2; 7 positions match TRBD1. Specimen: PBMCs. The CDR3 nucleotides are TGTGCCTTTGACTTGACAGGGTCCGGCTACACCTTC. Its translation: CAFDLTGSGYTF.